A selection of T cell receptor beta chains follows, all from one sample in a study of post-analysis software for immune sequencing data. TCRdb re-called the PCR reads with MiXCR, one entry per CDR3 protein. This table has hundreds of thousands of distinct CDR3 sequences, less than 35% appearing once. Sequencing used blood. All receptors come from a girl aged 10 to 17 with multiple sclerosis. CDR3s include the opening cysteine and the closing phenylalanine or tryptophan. Each record gives: J gene, clone size, D gene, V gene, CDR3 protein, CDR3 DNA. The D gene is left open where the match is weak. Where a row states a size, it is once, few, many or the class of an expanded clone; other rows omit it.

J: TRBJ2-5
size: many
D: NA
V: TRBV29-1
CDR3: CSVDQYRGGRETQYF
DNA: TGCAGCGTTGACCAGTATCGTGGGGGCCGGGAGACCCAGTACTTC

J: TRBJ2-3
size: NA
D: TRBD2
V: TRBV7-2
CDR3: CASSSLAVGTLGTDTQYF
DNA: TGTGCCAGCAGCAGCCTAGCGGTGGGGACCTTGGGCACAGATACGCAGTATTTT

J: TRBJ1-5
size: few
D: TRBD1
V: TRBV12-3/TRBV12-4
CDR3: CASSSRGHQPQHF
DNA: TGTGCCAGCAGCTCCAGGGGGCATCAGCCCCAGCATTTT

J: TRBJ2-3
size: NA
D: NA
V: TRBV12-3/TRBV12-4
CDR3: CASSLLAVGGYF
DNA: TGTGCCAGCAGTCTACTTGCGGTGGGCGGGTATTTT

J: TRBJ1-2
size: many
D: NA
V: TRBV29-1
CDR3: CSVVEQGVYGYTF
DNA: TGCAGCGTTGTCGAACAGGGAGTCTATGGCTACACCTTC

J: TRBJ2-3
size: NA
D: TRBD2
V: TRBV4-2
CDR3: CASSQASGTSTDTQYF
DNA: TGTGCCAGCAGCCAAGCTAGCGGGACTAGCACAGATACGCAGTATTTT

J: TRBJ2-7
size: NA
D: NA
V: TRBV6-1
CDR3: CASSSRPGRPLEQYF
DNA: TGTGCCAGCAGTTCTCGCCCGGGGCGTCCTCTCGAGCAGTACTTC

J: TRBJ2-5
size: NA
D: NA
V: TRBV7-6
CDR3: CASSPAGDEGTQYF
DNA: TGTGCCAGCAGCCCCGCAGGGGACGAGGGGACCCAGTACTTC

J: TRBJ2-3
size: NA
D: NA
V: TRBV6-6
CDR3: CASVDSSDTQYF
DNA: TGTGCCAGCGTGGACTCCTCTGATACGCAGTATTTT

J: TRBJ2-7
size: NA
D: NA
V: TRBV20-1
CDR3: CSAGGGGLYGEQYF
DNA: TGCAGTGCGGGAGGAGGGGGCCTTTACGGCGAGCAGTACTTC

J: TRBJ2-4
size: NA
D: TRBD2
V: TRBV20-1
CDR3: CSAESLAGGEAKNIQYF
DNA: TGCAGTGCTGAATCGTTAGCGGGGGGGGAAGCCAAAAACATTCAGTACTTC

J: TRBJ2-5
size: few
D: TRBD2
V: TRBV5-1
CDR3: CASSLRGLAGRIQETQYF
DNA: TGCGCCAGCAGCTTGCGGGGACTAGCGGGTAGAATTCAAGAGACCCAGTACTTC

J: TRBJ2-1
size: NA
D: TRBD1
V: TRBV24-1
CDR3: CATSAWGDRGYNEQFF
DNA: TGTGCCACCAGTGCCTGGGGGGACAGGGGCTACAATGAGCAGTTCTTC

J: TRBJ2-1
size: few
D: NA
V: TRBV29-1
CDR3: CSVRSPSGSSYNEQFF
DNA: TGCAGCGTTAGGTCCCCATCCGGGAGCTCCTACAATGAGCAGTTCTTC

J: TRBJ1-5
size: few
D: TRBD1
V: TRBV6-6
CDR3: CASANLQGTINQPQHF
DNA: TGTGCCAGCGCAAACCTACAGGGGACTATCAATCAGCCCCAGCATTTT

J: TRBJ1-5
size: few
D: TRBD1
V: TRBV20-1
CDR3: CSATDRVAKQPQHF
DNA: TGCAGTGCTACGGACAGGGTCGCAAAACAGCCCCAGCATTTT

J: TRBJ2-5
size: NA
D: TRBD2
V: TRBV20-1
CDR3: CSALPGLASETQYF
DNA: TGCAGTGCTCTACCGGGACTAGCCTCCGAGACCCAGTACTTC

J: TRBJ2-1
size: NA
D: TRBD2
V: TRBV12-3/TRBV12-4
CDR3: CASGDPGLAGYEQFF
DNA: TGTGCCAGCGGAGACCCGGGACTAGCGGGGTATGAGCAGTTCTTC

J: TRBJ2-5
size: few
D: TRBD2
V: TRBV29-1
CDR3: CSVDALAGETQYF
DNA: TGCAGCGTTGACGCACTAGCGGGGGAGACCCAGTACTTC

J: TRBJ2-1
size: NA
D: NA
V: TRBV11-2
CDR3: CASSLARVYNEQFF
DNA: TGTGCCAGCAGCTTAGCGCGGGTATACAATGAGCAGTTCTTC

J: TRBJ2-1
size: NA
D: TRBD2
V: TRBV6-2/TRBV6-3
CDR3: CASSFYSGRYIDEQFF
DNA: TGTGCCAGCAGCTTTTATAGCGGGAGGTATATTGATGAGCAGTTCTTC

J: TRBJ2-7
size: NA
D: NA
V: TRBV20-1
CDR3: CSASGENEQYF
DNA: TGCAGTGCTAGTGGGGAGAACGAGCAGTACTTC

J: TRBJ1-6
size: few
D: TRBD1
V: TRBV5-5
CDR3: CASRTQGGRSRSPLHF
DNA: TGTGCCAGCAGAACGCAAGGGGGCAGGTCTCGATCACCCCTCCACTTT

J: TRBJ2-1
size: many
D: TRBD2
V: TRBV9
CDR3: CASSAFSGRALQEQFF
DNA: TGTGCCAGCAGTGCATTCAGCGGGAGGGCCCTTCAGGAGCAGTTCTTC

J: TRBJ1-4
size: NA
D: TRBD1
V: TRBV12-3/TRBV12-4
CDR3: CASSFGTGAFKLFF
DNA: TGTGCCAGCAGTTTTGGGACAGGGGCCTTCAAACTGTTTTTT

J: TRBJ2-7
size: few
D: NA
V: TRBV29-1
CDR3: CSVIQGPFSYEQYF
DNA: TGCAGCGTTATTCAGGGGCCCTTCTCCTACGAGCAGTACTTC

J: TRBJ2-3
size: NA
D: NA
V: TRBV7-2
CDR3: CASSLARSPNPTDTQYF
DNA: TGTGCCAGCAGCTTAGCAAGGTCCCCCAACCCCACAGATACGCAGTATTTT

J: TRBJ2-7
size: many
D: NA
V: TRBV12-3/TRBV12-4
CDR3: CASTSVYEQYF
DNA: TGTGCCAGCACCTCGGTGTACGAGCAGTACTTC

J: TRBJ2-5
size: few
D: NA
V: TRBV12-3/TRBV12-4
CDR3: CASSFGPAQETQYF
DNA: TGTGCCAGCAGTTTCGGTCCAGCCCAAGAGACCCAGTACTTC

J: TRBJ1-4
size: NA
D: NA
V: TRBV27
CDR3: CASSLPGLGATNEKLFF
DNA: TGTGCCAGCAGTCTCCCGGGTTTGGGAGCAACTAATGAAAAACTGTTTTTT

J: TRBJ2-7
size: few
D: NA
V: TRBV27
CDR3: CASSSYIQGIHHEQYF
DNA: TGTGCCAGCAGTTCGTATATACAGGGTATACACCACGAGCAGTACTTC

J: TRBJ2-6
size: NA
D: NA
V: TRBV2
CDR3: CASRRDGSSGANVLTF
DNA: TGTGCCAGCAGAAGGGACGGAAGCTCTGGGGCCAACGTCCTGACTTTC

J: TRBJ2-1
size: NA
D: TRBD2
V: TRBV4-3
CDR3: CASSQEGLAHYNEQFF
DNA: TGCGCCAGCAGCCAAGAGGGACTAGCGCATTACAATGAGCAGTTCTTC

J: TRBJ2-1
size: NA
D: TRBD2
V: TRBV28
CDR3: CASSPWKAGGNNEQFF
DNA: TGTGCCAGCAGTCCCTGGAAAGCGGGAGGCAACAATGAGCAGTTCTTC

J: TRBJ2-1
size: NA
D: NA
V: TRBV6-1
CDR3: CASGPQGGSSGPYYNEQFF
DNA: TGTGCCAGCGGACCACAGGGAGGGTCCAGCGGGCCCTACTACAATGAGCAGTTCTTC

J: TRBJ1-6
size: NA
D: TRBD1
V: TRBV5-1
CDR3: CASSLVSTGGGSPLHF
DNA: TGCGCCAGCAGCTTGGTTTCGACAGGGGGTGGATCACCCCTCCACTTT

J: TRBJ1-2
size: NA
D: NA
V: TRBV5-5
CDR3: CASRRSGDRANYGYTF
DNA: TGTGCCAGCCGCCGTAGTGGAGACCGAGCTAACTATGGCTACACCTTC

J: TRBJ1-3
size: NA
D: NA
V: TRBV6-1
CDR3: CASSAIGGEISGNTIYF
DNA: TGTGCCAGCAGTGCCATCGGCGGGGAAATCTCTGGAAACACCATATATTTT

J: TRBJ1-1
size: NA
D: NA
V: TRBV15
CDR3: CATSKGSLPGEGEAFF
DNA: TGTGCCACCAGCAAAGGAAGTCTTCCAGGGGAGGGTGAAGCTTTCTTT

J: TRBJ2-3
size: NA
D: TRBD1
V: TRBV5-1
CDR3: CASSLGQEVTDTQYF
DNA: TGCGCCAGCAGCTTAGGACAGGAGGTCACAGATACGCAGTATTTT

J: TRBJ2-1
size: NA
D: TRBD1
V: TRBV5-6
CDR3: CASSLTGTGGINEQFF
DNA: TGTGCCAGCAGCTTGACCGGGACAGGGGGCATAAATGAGCAGTTCTTC

J: TRBJ2-5
size: many
D: NA
V: TRBV20-1
CDR3: CSASRDTQETQYF
DNA: TGCAGTGCTTCCCGGGACACACAAGAGACCCAGTACTTC

J: TRBJ1-4
size: few
D: TRBD1
V: TRBV29-1
CDR3: CSAIGTGVEKLFF
DNA: TGCAGCGCGATCGGGACAGGGGTCGAAAAACTGTTTTTT

J: TRBJ2-5
size: NA
D: TRBD2
V: TRBV5-1
CDR3: CASSSPFAGGQETQYF
DNA: TGCGCCAGCAGCTCCCCATTCGCGGGGGGCCAAGAGACCCAGTACTTC

J: TRBJ2-1
size: NA
D: NA
V: TRBV20-1
CDR3: CSAETRRGRSNEQFF
DNA: TGCAGTGCCGAGACCCGGAGGGGACGAAGTAATGAGCAGTTCTTC

J: TRBJ1-1
size: NA
D: TRBD1
V: TRBV6-1
CDR3: CASERTGTGEAFF
DNA: TGTGCCAGCGAGAGGACAGGGACAGGTGAAGCTTTCTTT

J: TRBJ2-1
size: NA
D: NA
V: TRBV10-3
CDR3: CAISLKDYSSYNEQFF
DNA: TGTGCCATCAGTTTGAAAGACTATAGCTCCTACAATGAGCAGTTCTTC

J: TRBJ2-1
size: NA
D: TRBD2
V: TRBV6-2/TRBV6-3
CDR3: CASSPWRGYNEQFF
DNA: TGTGCCAGCAGCCCCTGGCGGGGGTACAATGAGCAGTTCTTC

J: TRBJ2-7
size: NA
D: TRBD2
V: TRBV20-1
CDR3: CSARGTSGSQFSYEQYF
DNA: TGCAGTGCTAGGGGGACTAGCGGGAGTCAATTCTCCTACGAGCAGTACTTC

J: TRBJ1-5
size: NA
D: NA
V: TRBV10-3
CDR3: CAISESWSGNRKPQHF
DNA: TGTGCCATCAGTGAGTCGTGGTCCGGGAATAGGAAGCCCCAGCATTTT

J: TRBJ2-1
size: few
D: NA
V: TRBV27
CDR3: CASSTLSIGSYNEQFF
DNA: TGTGCCAGCAGTACCCTTTCTATAGGGTCCTACAATGAGCAGTTCTTC

J: TRBJ2-7
size: NA
D: TRBD2
V: TRBV7-2
CDR3: CASSSMAGVTYEQYF
DNA: TGTGCCAGCAGCTCTATGGCGGGAGTCACCTACGAGCAGTACTTC

J: TRBJ2-1
size: few
D: NA
V: TRBV7-2
CDR3: CASSLSSAEQFF
DNA: TGTGCCAGCAGCTTAAGTTCGGCTGAGCAGTTCTTC

J: TRBJ1-1
size: NA
D: NA
V: TRBV29-1
CDR3: CSVGPSDTEAFF
DNA: TGCAGCGTGGGACCGTCGGACACTGAAGCTTTCTTT

J: TRBJ1-3
size: few
D: NA
V: TRBV25-1
CDR3: CASTDGSSGNTIYF
DNA: TGTGCCAGCACTGACGGTTCCTCTGGAAACACCATATATTTT

J: TRBJ1-2
size: few
D: NA
V: TRBV27
CDR3: CASSLRRGYYGYTF
DNA: TGTGCCAGCAGTCTACGCCGGGGATACTATGGCTACACCTTC

J: TRBJ2-3
size: NA
D: NA
V: TRBV4-3
CDR3: CASSQDPQRDTQYF
DNA: TGCGCCAGCAGCCAAGACCCCCAACGGGATACGCAGTATTTT

J: TRBJ2-1
size: few
D: NA
V: TRBV6-5
CDR3: CASSYGQVSYNEQFF
DNA: TGTGCCAGCAGTTACGGGCAGGTCTCCTACAATGAGCAGTTCTTC

J: TRBJ2-5
size: few
D: NA
V: TRBV4-1
CDR3: CASSPYYQETQYF
DNA: TGCGCCAGCAGCCCGTACTACCAAGAGACCCAGTACTTC